A selection of T cell receptor beta chains follows, all from one sample in a study of T-cell reconstitution after alpha-beta-depleted transplantation in children. TCRdb reprocessed the PCR reads with MiXCR, giving one entry per CDR3 protein. The top ten hold 35% to 40% of the sample, which has about 580,000 distinct CDR3 sequences, roughly a quarter seen once. Specimen: PBMCs, collected before TCRalphabeta/CD19-depleted stem cell transplant. The receptors were gathered from a boy under three years old with Wiskott-Aldrich syndrome, due to receive a stem cell transplant. CDR3s leave out the opening cysteine and the closing phenylalanine or tryptophan.

J gene | V gene | CDR3 protein
TRBJ2-5 | TRBV24-1 | ATRGQRGSQY
TRBJ1-2 | TRBV7-9 | ASSLVDMNYGYT
TRBJ2-6 | TRBV3-1 | ASSRDSSSGANVLT
TRBJ1-2 | TRBV28 | ASSPDPYGYT
TRBJ2-3 | TRBV5-1 | ASSLVASGSDTQY
TRBJ1-1 | TRBV7-9 | ASSSTGGWDTEAF
TRBJ2-7 | TRBV12-3/TRBV12-4 | ASSLARVGRSSYEQY
TRBJ2-3 | TRBV7-6 | ASSLDAGSIDTQY
TRBJ1-2 | TRBV5-1 | ASSLQVANYGYT
TRBJ1-3 | TRBV28 | ASSLDSFSGNTIY
TRBJ2-3 | TRBV27 | ASGCDREGSDTQY
TRBJ2-5 | TRBV21-1 | ASSVTTSTLLAEAETQY
TRBJ1-5 | TRBV28 | ASSTKGEGHQPQH
TRBJ2-7 | TRBV5-1 | ASSHGSESYEQY
TRBJ2-7 | TRBV28 | ASKLAGDVSYEQY
TRBJ2-3 | TRBV20-1 | SARTSRDSTDTQY
TRBJ2-1 | TRBV5-1 | ASSLSTSGEGEQF
TRBJ2-7 | TRBV20-1 | SAHRLATPKAQTYEQY
TRBJ2-1 | TRBV5-1 | ASSGGLGGEQF
TRBJ2-3 | TRBV20-1 | SASSSGRANHRTDTQY
TRBJ2-3 | TRBV11-1 | ASSLARGLAVTDTQY
TRBJ2-7 | TRBV7-9 | ASSPTGLFYEQY
TRBJ1-4 | TRBV5-1 | ASSSGFSNEKLF
TRBJ2-7 | TRBV20-1 | SARTDPYEQY
TRBJ2-7 | TRBV27 | ASSFLGWQGGEQY
TRBJ2-5 | TRBV20-1 | SASPGLAEETQY
TRBJ2-5 | TRBV4-1 | ASSQGGTSGMETQY
TRBJ1-2 | TRBV19 | ASSIGQYGYT
TRBJ2-2 | TRBV5-1 | ASSSGLAGVWTGELF
TRBJ1-1 | TRBV13 | ASSLDREMQAF
TRBJ2-1 | TRBV12-3/TRBV12-4 | ASSLQGVTATYNEQF
TRBJ2-7 | TRBV5-1 | ASSLDTSVTVSYEQY
TRBJ2-3 | TRBV10-1 | ASSESRGSWGTDTQY
TRBJ2-1 | TRBV18 | ASSRSAGEEF
TRBJ1-2 | TRBV5-1 | ASAGSTYGYT
TRBJ2-1 | TRBV6-1 | ASSGKQVGLSYNEQF
TRBJ2-1 | TRBV20-1 | SARDSGRPQLSSYNEQF
TRBJ1-4 | TRBV20-1 | SARYGQGNEKLF
TRBJ2-7 | TRBV5-1 | ASSPKGLAESSYEQY
TRBJ1-4 | TRBV7-9 | ASSPQQGEKLF